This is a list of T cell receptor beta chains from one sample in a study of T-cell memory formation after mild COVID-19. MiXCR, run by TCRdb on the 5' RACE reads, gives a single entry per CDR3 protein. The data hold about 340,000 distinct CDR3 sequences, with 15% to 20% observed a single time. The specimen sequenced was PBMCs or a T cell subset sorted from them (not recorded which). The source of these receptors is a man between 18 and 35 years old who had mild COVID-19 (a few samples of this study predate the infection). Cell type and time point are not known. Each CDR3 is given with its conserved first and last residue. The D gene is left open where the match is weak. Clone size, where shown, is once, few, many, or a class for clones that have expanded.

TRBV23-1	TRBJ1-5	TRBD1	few	CASSQSTGGEPQHF	TGCGCCAGCAGTCAATCGACAGGGGGCGAGCCCCAGCATTTT
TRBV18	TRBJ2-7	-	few	CASSPPTSYEQYF	TGTGCCAGCTCACCACCTACCTCCTACGAGCAGTACTTC
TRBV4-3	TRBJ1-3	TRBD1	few	CASSYDREMGNTIYF	TGCGCCAGCAGCTACGACAGGGAGATGGGAAACACCATATATTTT
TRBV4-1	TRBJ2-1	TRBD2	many	CASSHQTSGEGDEQFF	TGCGCCAGCAGCCACCAGACTAGCGGGGAGGGGGATGAGCAGTTCTTC
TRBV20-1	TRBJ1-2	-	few	CSAVDPQGGNYGYTF	TGCAGTGCTGTCGACCCACAGGGCGGAAACTATGGCTACACCTTC
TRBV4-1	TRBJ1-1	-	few	CASSKAGTEAFF	TGCGCCAGCAGCAAGGCAGGGACTGAAGCTTTCTTT
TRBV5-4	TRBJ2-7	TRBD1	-	CASRTGTGPLEQDF	TGTGCCAGCAGGACCGGGACAGGACCCCTCGAGCAGGACTTC
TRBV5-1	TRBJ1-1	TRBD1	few	CASRTGTARGEAFF	TGCGCCAGCAGGACTGGGACAGCCCGGGGTGAAGCTTTCTTT
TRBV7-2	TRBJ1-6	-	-	CASSPNGHSPLHF	TGTGCCAGCAGCCCCAACGGGCATTCACCCCTCCACTTT
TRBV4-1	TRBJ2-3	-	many	CASSQVQGRTDTQYF	TGCGCCAGCAGCCAAGTCCAGGGACGCACAGATACGCAGTATTTT
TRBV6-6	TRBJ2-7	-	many	CASTLYRDGFSYEQYF	TGTGCCAGCACCTTATACCGGGACGGATTCTCCTACGAGCAGTACTTC
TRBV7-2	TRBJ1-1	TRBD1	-	CASSLVLQGAMNTEAFF	TGTGCCAGCAGCTTAGTCCTACAGGGGGCAATGAACACTGAAGCTTTCTTT
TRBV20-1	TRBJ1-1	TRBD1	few	CSARGTGGFWAFF	TGCAGTGCTAGGGGGACAGGGGGTTTTTGGGCTTTCTTT
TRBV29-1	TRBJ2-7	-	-	CSVVPTGYSYEQYF	TGCAGCGTTGTCCCCACAGGGTACTCCTACGAGCAGTACTTC
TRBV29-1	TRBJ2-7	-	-	CSVAVPRLYEQYF	TGCAGCGTCGCGGTACCACGGCTCTACGAGCAGTACTTC
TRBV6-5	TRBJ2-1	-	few	CASSIARYSYNEQFF	TGTGCCAGCAGTATAGCGCGTTACTCCTACAATGAGCAGTTCTTC
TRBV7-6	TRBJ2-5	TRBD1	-	CASSPGTGPQETQYF	TGTGCCAGCAGCCCCGGGACAGGGCCCCAAGAGACCCAGTACTTC
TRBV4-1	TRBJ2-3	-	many	CASSQPQGDTQYF	TGCGCCAGCAGCCAGCCACAGGGAGATACGCAGTATTTT
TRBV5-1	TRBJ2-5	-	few	CASKLQGEETQYF	TGCGCCAGCAAGCTTCAAGGGGAAGAGACCCAGTACTTC
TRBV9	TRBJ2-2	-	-	CASSVEGRVNTGELFF	TGTGCCAGCAGCGTAGAGGGCAGGGTGAACACCGGGGAGCTGTTTTTT
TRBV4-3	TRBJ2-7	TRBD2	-	CASSQELAGSYEQYF	TGCGCCAGCAGCCAAGAACTAGCGGGCTCCTACGAGCAGTACTTC
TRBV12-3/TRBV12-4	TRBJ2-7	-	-	CASSRQVEAEQYF	TGTGCCAGCAGCCGACAGGTCGAGGCCGAGCAGTACTTC
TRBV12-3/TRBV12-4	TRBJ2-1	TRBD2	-	CASLGGNEQFF	TGTGCCAGCCTGGGGGGGAATGAGCAGTTCTTC
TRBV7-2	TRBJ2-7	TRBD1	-	CASSLLRTGEEQYF	TGTGCCAGCAGCCTCCTCCGGACAGGGGAAGAGCAGTACTTC
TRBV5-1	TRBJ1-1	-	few	CASSWNPGQKNTEAFF	TGCGCCAGCAGCTGGAACCCGGGACAAAAGAACACTGAAGCTTTCTTT
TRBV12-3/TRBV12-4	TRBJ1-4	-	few	CASSTGGPAATNEKLFF	TGTGCCAGCAGTACCGGGGGGCCCGCAGCAACTAATGAAAAACTGTTTTTT
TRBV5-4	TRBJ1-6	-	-	CASSLAGTVGPLHF	TGTGCCAGCAGCTTGGCCGGGACCGTGGGGCCCCTCCACTTT
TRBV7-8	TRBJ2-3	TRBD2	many	CASSLKERLAGGASTDTQYF	TGTGCCAGCAGCTTAAAGGAGAGACTAGCGGGGGGTGCTAGCACAGATACGCAGTATTTT
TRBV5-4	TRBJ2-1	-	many	CASSAQGGYNEQFF	TGTGCCAGCAGCGCTCAGGGGGGGTACAATGAGCAGTTCTTC
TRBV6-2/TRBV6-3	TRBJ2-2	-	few	CASSYTLGAAGELFF	TGTGCCAGCAGTTATACCCTCGGAGCGGCCGGGGAGCTGTTTTTT
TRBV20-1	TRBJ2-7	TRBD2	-	CSAEKRGVREQYF	TGCAGTGCGGAGAAGCGGGGGGTCCGCGAGCAGTACTTC
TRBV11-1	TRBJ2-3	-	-	CASSLIVGTDTQYF	TGTGCCAGCAGCTTAATCGTGGGCACAGATACGCAGTATTTT